One and the same sample provided the 14 T cell receptor beta chains below, sequenced in a study of T cell changes during pregnancy in multiple sclerosis. The data were produced by immunoSEQ multiplex PCR, yet TCRdb's version contains in-frame clones alone and is incomplete. The sample consists of around 35,000 clones, 90% of them appearing once. The sample consisted of CD4+ T cells from peripheral blood mononuclear cells, taken in the second trimester of pregnancy. Receptor source: a female donor with multiple sclerosis, enrolled in a pregnancy study.

This chain connects TRBV5-4 to TRBJ1-2; 7 nucleotides line up with TRBD1. The CDR3 spans 13 residues. Per germline, CDR1 SGHNT and CDR2 YYREEE (reference sequence). Trimming at V came to 4 bases and at J to 3 bases, leaving 3 bases not matched to a gene. The CDR3 here is CASSPDRDYGYTF. The CDR3 bases are TGTGCCAGCAGCCCTGACAGGGACTATGGCTACACCTTC. Together with reference TRBV5-4 and TRBJ1-2, the CDR3 gives the full variable domain: ETGVTQSPTHLIKTRGQQVTLRCSSQSGHNTVSWYQQALGQGPQFIFQYYREEENGRGNFPPRFSGLQFPNYSSELNVNALELDDSALYLCASSPDRDYGYTFGSGTRLTVV.

The chain couples TRBV7-9 to TRBJ1-5; D gene ambiguous. The CDR3 consists of 13 residues. V was pared by 3 bases and J by 4 bases, with 7 bases between. Germline V gene lookup returns CDR1 SEHNR and CDR2 FQNEAQ (reference sequence). Here the CDR3 reads CASSFQENQPQHF. CDR3 sequence (DNA): TGTGCCAGCAGCTTTCAGGAAAATCAGCCCCAGCATTTT.

This chain connects TRBV7-9 to TRBJ2-7; D gene ambiguous. The CDR3 length is 15 residues. Per germline, CDR1 SEHNR and CDR2 FQNEAQ (reference sequence). V was trimmed by 5 bases and J by 0 bases, leaving 14 bases between them. The CDR3 loop reads CASSPRAVSSYEQYF. Written as DNA, the CDR3 is TGTGCCAGCAGCCCTCGTGCGGTTAGCTCCTACGAGCAGTACTTC.

The table lists this clone with a count of one. The chain carries TRBV6-5 and TRBJ2-1; 8 nucleotides match TRBD1. This CDR3 spans 15 amino acids. Per germline, CDR1 MNHEY and CDR2 SVGAGI. Germline trimming cut 2 bases from V and 7 bases from J; bases unmatched to any gene: 7. The CDR3 DNA reads as TGTGCCAGCAGTTACGTCAGGGGGCAAAAGAATGAGCAGTTCTTC. The encoded protein is CASSYVRGQKNEQFF.

J is TRBJ1-6 and V is TRBV6-5; TRBD1 matches at 7 bases. V shed 10 bases and J 4 bases; nucleotides not matched to a gene: 4. The length of the CDR3 is 13 residues. Germline V gives CDR1 MNHEY, CDR2 SVGAGI. The CDR3 sequence: CAIGTAYNSPLHF. The CDR3 DNA is TGTGCCATTGGGACAGCTTATAATTCACCCCTCCACTTT.

This clone was counted once. The rearrangement joins TRBV20-1 to TRBJ1-1; 9 nucleotides match TRBD1. Trimming cost V 5 bases and J 12 bases; bases outside gene matches: 7. Germline V gene lookup returns CDR1 DFQATT and CDR2 SNEGSKA (reference sequence). CDR3 length equals 11 residues. CDR3: CSARGQGMPFF. The CDR3 DNA follows: TGCAGTGCTCGGGGACAGGGAATGCCTTTCTTT.

The chain links TRBV7-6 to TRBJ2-2; possible D gene TRBD1, 5 bases. Germline V lookup: CDR1 SGHVS, CDR2 FNYEAQ. Trimming left V 5 bases short and J 4 bases short, with 14 bases between. The CDR3 is 15 residues long. The chain's CDR3 is CASSRSTDSTGELFF. The CDR3 nucleotides are TGTGCCAGCAGCCGAAGCACCGACAGCACCGGGGAGCTGTTTTTT.

The rearrangement uses TRBV30 and TRBJ2-3; 16 bases agree with TRBD2. The length of the CDR3 is 17 residues. The junction had 4 bases not matched to a gene; V was cut back by 3 bases and J by 1 base. Germline CDR1 reads GTSNPN; CDR2 reads SVGIG (reference sequence). CDR3 sequence reads: CAWRLGTSGGGTDTQYF. CDR3 DNA: TGTGCCTGGAGGCTCGGGACTAGCGGGGGGGGCACAGATACGCAGTATTTT.

The rearrangement joins TRBV4-3 to TRBJ2-3; TRBD1 is a possible D gene (6 bases). In germline, CDR1 is LGHNA, CDR2 YSLEER. V was cut by 4 bases and J by 0 bases, with 11 bases left in between. This CDR3 has 15 amino acids. The CDR3 DNA reads as TGCGCCAGCAGCCCCTTCCAGGGGAGCACAGATACGCAGTATTTT. Its translation: CASSPFQGSTDTQYF.

The chain combines TRBV10-2 with TRBJ2-5; 8 bases align to TRBD2. Germline assignment: CDR1 WSHSY and CDR2 SAAADI. The CDR3 contains 14 residues. The junction had 3 bases not matched to a gene; V was cut back by 4 bases and J by 2 bases. The CDR3 DNA reads as TGCGCCAGCAGTGTTGCGGGGGGACAAGAGACCCAGTACTTC. Its translation is CASSVAGGQETQYF.

V usage is TRBV5-6 and J usage is TRBJ2-5; TRBD2 matches at 12 bases. The CDR3 extends over 18 amino acids. The ends lost 4 bases at V and 1 base at J; junction bases unmatched: 11. In germline, CDR1 is SGHDT, CDR2 YYEEEE. CDR3 nucleotide sequence: TGTGCCAGCAGCCCATCAGTCCCTAGCGGGGGGGCCCAAGAGACCCAGTACTTC. Protein: CASSPSVPSGGAQETQYF. Complete variable domain (other parts from reference TRBV5-6 and TRBJ2-5): DAGVTQSPTHLIKTRGQQVTLRCSPKSGHDTVSWYQQALGQGPQFIFQYYEEEERQRGNFPDRFSGHQFPNYSSELNVNALLLGDSALYLCASSPSVPSGGAQETQYFGPGTRLLVL.

The V call is TRBV7-6, the J call TRBJ2-5; 12 nucleotides match TRBD2. The CDR3 loop spans 16 amino acids. V gave up 1 base and J gave up 2 bases; unmatched junction bases: 2. Germline V gene lookup returns CDR1 SGHVS and CDR2 FNYEAQ. The CDR3 sequence: CASSLVGTSGQETQYF. The CDR3 DNA is TGTGCCAGCAGCTTAGTCGGGACTAGCGGGCAAGAGACCCAGTACTTC.

This clone was seen more than once but under ten times. This chain joins TRBV10-2 and TRBJ2-3; 16 bases align to TRBD2. Trimming removed 6 bases from V and 10 bases from J; junction bases left unmatched: 4. The CDR3 length is 14 residues. Germline V gene data show CDR1 as WSHSY and CDR2 as SAAADI. This chain's CDR3 is CASRGTSGGASQYF. CDR3 bases: TGCGCCAGCAGGGGGACTAGCGGGGGGGCATCGCAGTATTTT.

The chain carries TRBV27 and TRBJ1-2; D not resolved. This CDR3 is built from 12 residues. V lost 6 bases, J lost 7 bases, and 12 bases lay in between. CDR1 MNHEY and CDR2 SMNVEV come from the germline V gene (reference sequence). The CDR3 DNA reads TGTGCCAGCAGCCCTCGGGGTATTGGCTACACCTTC. It codes for CASSPRGIGYTF.